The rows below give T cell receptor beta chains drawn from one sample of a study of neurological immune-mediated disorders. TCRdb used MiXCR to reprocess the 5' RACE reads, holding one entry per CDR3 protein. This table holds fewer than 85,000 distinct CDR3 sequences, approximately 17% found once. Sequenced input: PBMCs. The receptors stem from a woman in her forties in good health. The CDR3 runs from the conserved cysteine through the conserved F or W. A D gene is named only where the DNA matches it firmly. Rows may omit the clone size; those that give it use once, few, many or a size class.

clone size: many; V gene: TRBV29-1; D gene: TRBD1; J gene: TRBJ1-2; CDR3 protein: CSVTGGLHGYTF; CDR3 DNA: TGCAGTGTGACAGGGGGATTACATGGCTACACCTTC
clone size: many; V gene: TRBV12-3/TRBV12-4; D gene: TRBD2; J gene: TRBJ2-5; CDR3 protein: CASSLARWGSGGPETQYF; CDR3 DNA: TGTGCCAGCAGTTTAGCGCGATGGGGTAGCGGGGGACCAGAGACCCAGTACTTC
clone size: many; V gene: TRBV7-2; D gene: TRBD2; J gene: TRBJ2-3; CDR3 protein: CASSLTIAGGPDTQYF; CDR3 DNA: TGTGCCAGCAGCTTAACTATAGCGGGGGGGCCAGATACGCAGTATTTT
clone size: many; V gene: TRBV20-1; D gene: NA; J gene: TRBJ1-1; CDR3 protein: CSARDSVARVAAFF; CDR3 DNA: TGCAGTGCTAGAGATTCGGTGGCTCGCGTTGCCGCTTTCTTT
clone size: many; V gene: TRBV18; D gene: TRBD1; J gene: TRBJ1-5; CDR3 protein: CASSPQDRGFNQPQHF; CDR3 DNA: TGTGCCAGCTCACCGCAAGACAGGGGATTCAATCAGCCCCAGCATTTT
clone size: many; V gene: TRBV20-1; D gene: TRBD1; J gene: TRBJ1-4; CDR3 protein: CSARGLPSGGENEKLFF; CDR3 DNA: TGCAGTGCTAGGGGACTCCCCTCAGGGGGAGAAAATGAAAAACTGTTTTTT
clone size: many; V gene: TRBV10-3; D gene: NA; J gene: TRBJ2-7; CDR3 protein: CAISEWEEEDEQYF; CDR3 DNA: TGTGCCATCAGTGAGTGGGAGGAGGAGGACGAGCAGTACTTC
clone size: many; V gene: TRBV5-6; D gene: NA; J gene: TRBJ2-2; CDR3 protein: CASSLDGGTDVSGELFF; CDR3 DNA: TGTGCCAGCAGCTTGGATGGGGGGACAGATGTGAGCGGGGAGCTGTTTTTT
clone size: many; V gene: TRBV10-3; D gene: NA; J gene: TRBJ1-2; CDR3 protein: CAIRGESSYGYTF; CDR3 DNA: TGTGCCATCAGGGGGGAATCCTCCTATGGCTACACCTTC
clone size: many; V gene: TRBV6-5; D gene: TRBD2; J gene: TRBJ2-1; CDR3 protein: CASRLAGGLTSEQFF; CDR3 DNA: TGTGCCAGCAGACTAGCGGGGGGGCTTACTAGTGAGCAGTTCTTC
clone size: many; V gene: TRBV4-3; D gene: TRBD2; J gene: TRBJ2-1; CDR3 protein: CASSQEGGTNYNEQFF; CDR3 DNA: TGCGCCAGCAGCCAAGAGGGGGGGACCAACTACAATGAGCAGTTCTTC
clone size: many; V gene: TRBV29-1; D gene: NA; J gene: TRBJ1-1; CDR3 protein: CSVPTANTEAFF; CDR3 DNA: TGCAGCGTACCCACAGCGAACACTGAAGCTTTCTTT
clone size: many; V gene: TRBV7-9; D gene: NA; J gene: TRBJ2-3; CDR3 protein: CASSLGAGAMDTQYF; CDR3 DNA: TGTGCCAGCAGCTTAGGGGCAGGGGCAATGGATACGCAGTATTTT
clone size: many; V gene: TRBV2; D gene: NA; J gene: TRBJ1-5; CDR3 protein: CASKSGENQPQHF; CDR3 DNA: TGTGCCAGCAAGTCCGGCGAAAATCAGCCCCAGCATTTT
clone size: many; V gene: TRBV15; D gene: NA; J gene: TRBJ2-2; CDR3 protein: CATSKTAVDSSGELFF; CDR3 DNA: TGTGCCACCAGCAAAACCGCGGTGGACAGTTCCGGGGAGCTGTTTTTT
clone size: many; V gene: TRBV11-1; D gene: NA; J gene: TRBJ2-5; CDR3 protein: CASSLVLGSGLKRETQYF; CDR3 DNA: TGTGCCAGCAGCTTAGTCCTTGGATCGGGTCTAAAGAGGGAGACCCAGTACTTC
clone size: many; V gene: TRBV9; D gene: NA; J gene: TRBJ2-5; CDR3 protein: CASSVPRGGVETQYF; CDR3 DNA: TGTGCCAGCAGCGTCCCCCGTGGGGGCGTAGAGACCCAGTACTTC
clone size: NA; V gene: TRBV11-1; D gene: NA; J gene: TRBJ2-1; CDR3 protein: CASSYQGDNEQFF; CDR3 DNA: TGTGCCAGCAGTTATCAGGGAGACAATGAGCAGTTCTTC
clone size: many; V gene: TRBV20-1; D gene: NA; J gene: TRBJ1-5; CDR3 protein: CSARLAGSQPQHF; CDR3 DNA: TGCAGTGCTAGGTTGGCAGGGAGTCAGCCCCAGCATTTT
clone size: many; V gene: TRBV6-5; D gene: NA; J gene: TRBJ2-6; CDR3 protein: CASSPGGAGANVLTF; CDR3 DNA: TGTGCCAGCAGCCCAGGGGGGGCTGGGGCCAACGTCCTGACTTTC
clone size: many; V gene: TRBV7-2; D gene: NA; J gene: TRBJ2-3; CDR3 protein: CASSLAADTQYF; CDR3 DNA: TGTGCCAGCAGCTTAGCAGCAGATACGCAGTATTTT
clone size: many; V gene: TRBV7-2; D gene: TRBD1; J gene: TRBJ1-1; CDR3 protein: CASSLAGTANTEAFF; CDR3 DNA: TGTGCCAGCAGCTTAGCCGGGACAGCGAACACTGAAGCTTTCTTT
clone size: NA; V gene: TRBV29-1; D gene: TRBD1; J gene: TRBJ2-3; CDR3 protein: CSVRGLGQESTDTQYF; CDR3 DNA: TGCAGCGTTAGGGGTTTGGGACAGGAGAGCACAGATACGCAGTATTTT
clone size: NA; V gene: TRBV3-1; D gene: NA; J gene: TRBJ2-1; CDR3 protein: CASSPHLMVGGDEQFF; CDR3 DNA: TGTGCCAGCAGCCCACATCTTATGGTCGGGGGCGATGAGCAGTTCTTC
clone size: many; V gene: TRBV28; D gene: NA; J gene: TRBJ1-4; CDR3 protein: CASTTHREQKLFF; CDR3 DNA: TGTGCCAGCACCACCCACCGGGAGCAAAAACTGTTTTTT
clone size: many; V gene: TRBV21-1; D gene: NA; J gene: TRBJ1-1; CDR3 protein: CASSKGQPQAFF; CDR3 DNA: TGTGCCAGCAGCAAGGGGCAACCACAAGCTTTCTTT
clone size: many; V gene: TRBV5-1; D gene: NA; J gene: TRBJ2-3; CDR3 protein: CASSLRALTDTQYF; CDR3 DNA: TGCGCCAGCAGCTTGAGGGCCCTCACAGATACGCAGTATTTT
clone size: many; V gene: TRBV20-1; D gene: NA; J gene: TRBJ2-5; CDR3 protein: CSATKAGRETQYF; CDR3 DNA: TGCAGTGCTACGAAAGCGGGCCGGGAGACCCAGTACTTC
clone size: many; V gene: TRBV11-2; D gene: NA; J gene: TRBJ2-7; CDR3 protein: CASGDTGPYEQYF; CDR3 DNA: TGTGCCAGCGGCGATACAGGGCCCTACGAGCAGTACTTC
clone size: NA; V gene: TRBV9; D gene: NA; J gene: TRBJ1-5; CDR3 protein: CASSVDLDRPQHF; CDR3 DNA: TGTGCCAGCAGCGTAGATTTGGATCGGCCCCAGCATTTT
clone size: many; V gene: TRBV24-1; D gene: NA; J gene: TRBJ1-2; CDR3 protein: CATSDPGQNYGYTF; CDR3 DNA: TGTGCCACCAGTGACCCTGGACAGAACTATGGCTACACCTTC
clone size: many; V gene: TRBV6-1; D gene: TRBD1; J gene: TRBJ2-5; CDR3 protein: CASRAGTGALKTQYF; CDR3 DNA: TGTGCCAGCAGAGCCGGGACAGGGGCCTTAAAGACCCAGTACTTC
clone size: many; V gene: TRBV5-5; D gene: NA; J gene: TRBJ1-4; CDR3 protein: CASSSPTVQKLFF; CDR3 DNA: TGTGCCAGCAGCTCCCCGACCGTCCAAAAACTGTTTTTT
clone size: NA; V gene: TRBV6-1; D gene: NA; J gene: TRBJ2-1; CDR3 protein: CASSEGGLEQFF; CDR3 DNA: TGTGCCAGCAGTGAGGGGGGCCTGGAGCAGTTCTTC
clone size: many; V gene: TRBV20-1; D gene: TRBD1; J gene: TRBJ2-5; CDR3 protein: CSLNRGLGTQYF; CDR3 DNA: TGCAGCTTGAACAGGGGGTTGGGGACCCAGTACTTC
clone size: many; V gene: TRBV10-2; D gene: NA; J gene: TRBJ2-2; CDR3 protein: CAITRTDTGELFF; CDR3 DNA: TGCGCCATCACTCGGACTGACACCGGGGAGCTGTTTTTT
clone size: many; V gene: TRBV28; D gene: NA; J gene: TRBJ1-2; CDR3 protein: CASSARQVRFGGYTF; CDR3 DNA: TGTGCCAGCTCGGCACGCCAAGTCCGATTTGGTGGCTACACCTTC
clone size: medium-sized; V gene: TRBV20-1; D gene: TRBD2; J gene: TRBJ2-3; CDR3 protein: CSARPPTGGTDTQYF; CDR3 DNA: TGCAGTGCTAGACCCCCCACGGGGGGGACAGATACGCAGTATTTT
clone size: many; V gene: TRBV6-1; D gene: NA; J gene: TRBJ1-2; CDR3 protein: CASSVDVPYGYTF; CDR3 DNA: TGTGCCAGCAGCGTCGACGTTCCCTATGGCTACACCTTC
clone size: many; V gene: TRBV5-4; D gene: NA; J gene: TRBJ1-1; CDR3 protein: CASSFGAGLTEAFF; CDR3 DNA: TGTGCCAGCAGCTTTGGGGCAGGGCTGACTGAAGCTTTCTTT